The source of this T cell receptor (beta chain) is a study of CD8 T cells in ankylosing spondylitis. This clonotype was detected only a few times. The antigen is undetermined. J lost 6 bases, V lost 0 bases, and 8 bases had no gene match. CDR3 length: 16 residues. The germline V gene encodes CDR1 SNHLY and CDR2 FYNNEI. One entry per CDR3 protein results from TCRdb running MiXCR on the 5' RACE reads. The sample records about 160,000 distinct CDR3 sequences, roughly 18% being singletons. The study's findings and limits: The clones that were linked to disease were reported to be significantly enriched in matched synovial fluid samples from ankylosing spondylitis patients. A CD8+ phenotype characterized the disease-linked clones, which were relatively rare in peripheral blood. Eight or nine highly homologous variants made up a TCR beta motif that seemed to typify ankylosing spondylitis blood.

The sample taken for sequencing was blood, either unsorted or a sorted T cell fraction (not recorded which). This sequence joins TRBV2 and TRBJ2-3; 8 nucleotides align to TRBD2. This TCR came from a male donor with ankylosing spondylitis or in good health (not recorded which). CDR3 sequence reads: CASSEASQRELDTQYF. The CDR3, as DNA: TGTGCCAGCAGTGAAGCTAGCCAGCGGGAGTTGGATACGCAGTATTTT.